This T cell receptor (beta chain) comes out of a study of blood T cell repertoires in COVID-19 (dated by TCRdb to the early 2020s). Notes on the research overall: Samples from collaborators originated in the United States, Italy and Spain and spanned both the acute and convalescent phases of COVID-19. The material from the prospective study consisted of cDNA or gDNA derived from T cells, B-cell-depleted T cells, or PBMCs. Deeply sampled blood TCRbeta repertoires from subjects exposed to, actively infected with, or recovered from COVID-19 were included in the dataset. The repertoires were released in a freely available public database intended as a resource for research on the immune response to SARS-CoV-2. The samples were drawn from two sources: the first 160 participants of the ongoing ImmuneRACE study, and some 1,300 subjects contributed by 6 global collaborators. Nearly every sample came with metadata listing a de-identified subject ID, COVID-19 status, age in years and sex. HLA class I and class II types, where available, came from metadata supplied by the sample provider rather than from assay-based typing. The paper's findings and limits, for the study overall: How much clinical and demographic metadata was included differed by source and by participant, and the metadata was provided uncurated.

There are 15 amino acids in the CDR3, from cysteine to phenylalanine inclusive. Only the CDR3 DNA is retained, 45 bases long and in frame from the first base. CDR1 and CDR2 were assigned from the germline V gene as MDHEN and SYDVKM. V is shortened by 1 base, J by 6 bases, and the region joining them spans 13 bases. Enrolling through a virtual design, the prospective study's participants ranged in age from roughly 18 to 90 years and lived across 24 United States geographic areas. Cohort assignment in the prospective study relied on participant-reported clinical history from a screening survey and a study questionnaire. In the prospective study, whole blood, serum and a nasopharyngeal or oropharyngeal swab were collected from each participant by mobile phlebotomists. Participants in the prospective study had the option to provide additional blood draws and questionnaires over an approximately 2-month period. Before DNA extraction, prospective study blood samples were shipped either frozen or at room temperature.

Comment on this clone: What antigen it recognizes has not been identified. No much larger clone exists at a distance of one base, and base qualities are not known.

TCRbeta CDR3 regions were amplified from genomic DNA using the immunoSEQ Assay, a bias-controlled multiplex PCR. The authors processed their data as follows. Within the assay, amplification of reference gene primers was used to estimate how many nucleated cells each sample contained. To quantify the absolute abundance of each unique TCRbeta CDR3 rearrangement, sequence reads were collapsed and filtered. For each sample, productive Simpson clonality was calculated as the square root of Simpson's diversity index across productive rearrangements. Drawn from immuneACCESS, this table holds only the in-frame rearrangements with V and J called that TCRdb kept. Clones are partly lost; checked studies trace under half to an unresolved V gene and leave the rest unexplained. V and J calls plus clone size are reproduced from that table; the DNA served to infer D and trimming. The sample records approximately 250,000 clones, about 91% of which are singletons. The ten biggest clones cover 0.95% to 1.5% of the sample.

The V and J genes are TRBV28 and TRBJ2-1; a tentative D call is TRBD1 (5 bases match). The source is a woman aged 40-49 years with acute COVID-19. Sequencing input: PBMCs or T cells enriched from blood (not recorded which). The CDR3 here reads CASSLYRVRGNEQFF. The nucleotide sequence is TGTGCCAGCAGTTTATACCGAGTTAGGGGCAATGAGCAGTTCTTC. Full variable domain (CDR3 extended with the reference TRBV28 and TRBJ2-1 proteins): DVKVTQSSRYLVKRTGEKVFLECVQDMDHENMFWYRQDPGLGLRLIYFSYDVKMKEKGDIPEGYSVSREKKERFSLILESASTNQTSMYLCASSLYRVRGNEQFFGPGTRLTVL.